This T cell receptor beta chain is drawn from a study of vaccination and CD4 T cells after COVID-19. For the study at large: Overlapping spike pools from SARS-CoV-2 and HCoV-NL63, HCoV-OC43 and HCoV-229E served as culture stimuli.

This CDR3 has 14 amino acids. Germline loops: CDR1 DFQATT, CDR2 SNEGSKA (reference sequence). The ends lost 5 bases at V and 4 bases at J; junction bases unmatched: 7. General study results and limits: Although the median of SARS-CoV-2-reactive clonotypes rose from about 22 to 38, the change was not significant.

This clonotype has more than one count but fewer than ten. Its antigen is unidentified. Treatment of the sample: roughly 10-day PBMC culture with coronavirus spike peptide pools or control peptides (ViraFEST assay). Cell culture was performed with 2.2 million or so PBMCs per well in the presence of about 9.3 IU/ml IL-2 and approximately 9.6 ug/ml peptide pools. Cultured CD4+ T cell DNA underwent sequencing with the Oncomine TCR Beta short-read assay. Cultured CD4+ T cells yielded the extracted genomic DNA. Each CDR3 protein is one row after TCRdb ran MiXCR on the PCR reads. The repertoire includes 4,100 or so distinct CDR3 sequences, roughly a fifth of them detected once, and approximately 15% sits in the top ten.

The rearrangement joins TRBV20-1 to TRBJ1-2; 10 nucleotides line up with TRBD1. Sequencing was carried out using CD4+ T cells from blood, cultured in vitro. The TCR was taken from a human donor who had recovered from COVID-19. The DNA for the CDR3 is TGCAGTGCTCCCCGGGACAGGGGATCCTATGGCTACACCTTC. Translating gives CSAPRDRGSYGYTF.